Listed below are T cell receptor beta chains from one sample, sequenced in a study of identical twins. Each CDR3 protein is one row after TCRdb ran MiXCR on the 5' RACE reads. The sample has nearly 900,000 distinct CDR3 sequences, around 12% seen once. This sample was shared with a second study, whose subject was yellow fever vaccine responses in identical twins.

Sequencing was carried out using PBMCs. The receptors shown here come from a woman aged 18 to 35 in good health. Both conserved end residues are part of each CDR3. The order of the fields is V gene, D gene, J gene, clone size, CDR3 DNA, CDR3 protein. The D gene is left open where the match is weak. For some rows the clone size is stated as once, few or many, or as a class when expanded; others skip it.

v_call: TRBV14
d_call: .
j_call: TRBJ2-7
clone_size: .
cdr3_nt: TGTGCCAGCAGCCAAGTAGGTCTATCCTACGAGCAGTACTTC
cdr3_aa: CASSQVGLSYEQYF

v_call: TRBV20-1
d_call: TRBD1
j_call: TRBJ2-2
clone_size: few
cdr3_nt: TGCAGTGCTAGGCCGGGACAGGGGGCCCGAGACACCGGGGAGCTGTTTTTT
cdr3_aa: CSARPGQGARDTGELFF

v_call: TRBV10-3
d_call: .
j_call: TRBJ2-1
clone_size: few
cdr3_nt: TGTGCCATCAGTGAGCCACAGGCCAACAATGAGCAGTTCTTC
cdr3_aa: CAISEPQANNEQFF

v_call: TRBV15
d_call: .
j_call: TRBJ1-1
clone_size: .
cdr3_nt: TGTGCCACCAGCAGAGAAGAGAGCATGAACACTGAAGCTTTCTTT
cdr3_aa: CATSREESMNTEAFF

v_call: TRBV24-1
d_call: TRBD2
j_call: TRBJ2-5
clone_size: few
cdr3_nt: TGTGCCACCAGTGCCCGTATAGCGGGCTTGGAGACCCAGTACTTC
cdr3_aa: CATSARIAGLETQYF

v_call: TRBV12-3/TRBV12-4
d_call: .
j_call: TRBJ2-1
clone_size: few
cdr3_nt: TGTGCCAGCAGTTTCAGCGACACCGGAGGGCAGTTCTTC
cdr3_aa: CASSFSDTGGQFF

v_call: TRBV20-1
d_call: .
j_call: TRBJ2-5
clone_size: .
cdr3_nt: TGCAGTGCTGCAGGGTTCCAAGAGACCCAGTACTTC
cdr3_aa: CSAAGFQETQYF

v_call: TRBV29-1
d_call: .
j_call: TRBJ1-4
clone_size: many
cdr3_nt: TGCAGCGTTGGGAGGGATGAAAAACTGTTTTTT
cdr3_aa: CSVGRDEKLFF

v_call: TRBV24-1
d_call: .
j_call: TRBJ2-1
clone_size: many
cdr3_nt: TGTGCCACCAGTGACCCAAAACAGAGCTCCTACAATGAGCAGTTCTTC
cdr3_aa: CATSDPKQSSYNEQFF

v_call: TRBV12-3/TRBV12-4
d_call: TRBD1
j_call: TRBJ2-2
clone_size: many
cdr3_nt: TGTGCCAGCAGTTTATACGGACAGGGAAGCTATAGCGGGGAGCTGTTTTTT
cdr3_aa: CASSLYGQGSYSGELFF

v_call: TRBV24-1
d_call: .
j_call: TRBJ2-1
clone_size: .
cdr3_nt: TGTGCCACCGGGGCGGCGACCTACAATGAGCAGTTCTTC
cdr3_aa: CATGAATYNEQFF

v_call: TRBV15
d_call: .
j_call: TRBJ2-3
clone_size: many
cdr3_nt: TGTGCCACCAGCAGGGTAGGGAACGGGGATACGCAGTATTTT
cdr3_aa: CATSRVGNGDTQYF

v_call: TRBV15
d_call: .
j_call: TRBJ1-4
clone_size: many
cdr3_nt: TGTGCCACCAGCAGATTGGAAAAACTGTTTTTT
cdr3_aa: CATSRLEKLFF

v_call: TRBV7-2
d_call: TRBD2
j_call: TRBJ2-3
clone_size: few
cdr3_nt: TGTGCCAGCAGCTTAGGTCGGGCTAGCGGGACAGATACGCAGTATTTT
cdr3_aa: CASSLGRASGTDTQYF

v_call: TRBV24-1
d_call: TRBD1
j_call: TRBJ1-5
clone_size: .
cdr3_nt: TGTGCCACCAGTGATTCCGGGACAGGTAGCAATCAGCCCCAGCATTTT
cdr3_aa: CATSDSGTGSNQPQHF

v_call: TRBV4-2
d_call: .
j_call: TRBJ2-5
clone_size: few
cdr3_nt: TGTGCCAGCAGCCAAGGACAATGGGTGGAAGAGACCCAGTACTTC
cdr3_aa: CASSQGQWVEETQYF

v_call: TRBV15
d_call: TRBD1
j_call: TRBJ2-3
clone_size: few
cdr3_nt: TGTGCCACCAGCCATAACACCGGGACAGTCGGAGATACGCAGTATTTT
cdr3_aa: CATSHNTGTVGDTQYF

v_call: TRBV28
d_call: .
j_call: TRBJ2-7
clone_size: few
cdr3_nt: TGTGCCACTATACCGGGACTCGGGCACTACGAGCAGTACTTC
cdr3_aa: CATIPGLGHYEQYF

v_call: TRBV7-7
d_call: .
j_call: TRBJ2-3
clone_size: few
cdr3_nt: TGTGCCAGCAGCTTGGGGCGGGAAGGAGATACGCAGTATTTT
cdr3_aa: CASSLGREGDTQYF

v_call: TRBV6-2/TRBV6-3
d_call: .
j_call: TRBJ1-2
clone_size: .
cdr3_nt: TGTGCCAGCAGCCAGCTCCTGTACTATGGCTACACCTTC
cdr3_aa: CASSQLLYYGYTF

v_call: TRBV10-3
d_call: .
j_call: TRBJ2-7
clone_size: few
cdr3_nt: TGTGCCACTGGGAGAGGGACGGAGTACTACGAGCAGTACTTC
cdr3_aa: CATGRGTEYYEQYF

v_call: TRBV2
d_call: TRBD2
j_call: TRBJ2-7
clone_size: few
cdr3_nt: TGTGCCACCCTAGCGGGAGGTACCGAGCAGTACTTC
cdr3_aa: CATLAGGTEQYF

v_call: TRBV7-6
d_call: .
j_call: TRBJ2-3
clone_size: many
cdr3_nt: TGTGCCAGCAGCTTAGACGGAGGGGGATCCACAGATACGCAGTATTTT
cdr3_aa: CASSLDGGGSTDTQYF

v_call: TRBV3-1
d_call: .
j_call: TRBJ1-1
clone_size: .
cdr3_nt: TGTGCCAGCAGCCGACGGGGTGACCGCACTGAAGCTTTCTTT
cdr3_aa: CASSRRGDRTEAFF

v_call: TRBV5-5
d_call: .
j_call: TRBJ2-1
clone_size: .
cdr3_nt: TGTGCCAGCAGCTTTCGGACGGTAAATGAGCAGTTCTTC
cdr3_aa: CASSFRTVNEQFF

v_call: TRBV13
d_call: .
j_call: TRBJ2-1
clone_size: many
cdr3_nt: TGTGCCAGCAGCTCCTCCGGACCAAACAATGAGCAGTTCTTC
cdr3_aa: CASSSSGPNNEQFF

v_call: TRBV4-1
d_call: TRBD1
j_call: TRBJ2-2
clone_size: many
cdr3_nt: TGCGCCAGCAGCCAAACAGGGGACAACACCGGGGAGCTGTTTTTT
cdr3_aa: CASSQTGDNTGELFF

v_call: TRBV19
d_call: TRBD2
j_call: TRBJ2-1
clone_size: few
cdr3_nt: TGTGCCACCACCGGGGAGCGGGGATACAATGAGCAGTTCTTC
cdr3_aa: CATTGERGYNEQFF

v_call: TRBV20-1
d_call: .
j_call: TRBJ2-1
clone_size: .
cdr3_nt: TGCAGTGCTAGACAACATGGGGACTTGAGCTCCTACAATGAGCAGTTCTTC
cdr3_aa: CSARQHGDLSSYNEQFF

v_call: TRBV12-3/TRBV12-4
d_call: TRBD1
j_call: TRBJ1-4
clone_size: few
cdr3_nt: TGTGCCAGCAGTCCCCGGAGGGGGCGGGGTAATGAAAAACTGTTTTTT
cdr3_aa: CASSPRRGRGNEKLFF

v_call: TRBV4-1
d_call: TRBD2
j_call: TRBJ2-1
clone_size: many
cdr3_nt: TGCGCCAGCAGCCAAGAACTTCAAGGGCGAGCGGGGGAACCTCGGTGGAATGAGCAGTTCTTC
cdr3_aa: CASSQELQGRAGEPRWNEQFF

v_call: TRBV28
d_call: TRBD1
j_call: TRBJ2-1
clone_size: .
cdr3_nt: TGTGCCAGCACTGGGCAGGGGGTATTCTCCTACAATGAGCAGTTCTTC
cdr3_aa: CASTGQGVFSYNEQFF

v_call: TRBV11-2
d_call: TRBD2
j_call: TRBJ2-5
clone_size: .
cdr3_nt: TGTGCCAGCAGCTCACAGCGGGGACTCCAAGAGACCCAGTACTTC
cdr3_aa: CASSSQRGLQETQYF

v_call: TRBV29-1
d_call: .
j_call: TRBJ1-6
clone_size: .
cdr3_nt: TGCAGCGTTGCGGACAGCTCCTATAATTCACCCCTCCACTTT
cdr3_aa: CSVADSSYNSPLHF

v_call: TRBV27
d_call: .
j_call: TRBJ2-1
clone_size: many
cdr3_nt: TGTGCCAGCAGTTTAAGGGAGGTAGACAATGAGCAGTTCTTC
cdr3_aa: CASSLREVDNEQFF

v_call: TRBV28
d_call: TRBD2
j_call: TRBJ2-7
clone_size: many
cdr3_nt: TGTGCCAGCAGCATAATGACTAGCGGGAGGTACGAGCAGTACTTC
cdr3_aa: CASSIMTSGRYEQYF

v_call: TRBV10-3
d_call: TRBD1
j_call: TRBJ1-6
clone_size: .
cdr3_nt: TGTGCCATCAGTGAACAGGGGGCAAATTCACCCCTCCACTTT
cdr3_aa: CAISEQGANSPLHF

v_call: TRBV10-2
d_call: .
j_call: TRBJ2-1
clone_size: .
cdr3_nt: TGCGCCAGCTGGCCCCTTGCGGAGGGTTCCTACAATGAGCAGTTCTTC
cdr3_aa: CASWPLAEGSYNEQFF

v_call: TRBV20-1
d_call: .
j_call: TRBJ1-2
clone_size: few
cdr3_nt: TGCAGTGCTGGGGGGGGCTATGGCTACACCTTC
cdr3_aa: CSAGGGYGYTF

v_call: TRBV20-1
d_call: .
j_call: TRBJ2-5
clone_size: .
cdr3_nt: TGCAGTGCTAGCCCCCGGGTAGGGTTGGGGGAGACCCAGTACTTC
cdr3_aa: CSASPRVGLGETQYF

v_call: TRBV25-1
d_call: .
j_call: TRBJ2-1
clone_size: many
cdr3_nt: TGTGCCAGCAGTGAGTCGGGCGTTGAGCAGTTCTTC
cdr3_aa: CASSESGVEQFF

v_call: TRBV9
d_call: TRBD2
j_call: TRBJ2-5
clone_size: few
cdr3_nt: TGTGCCAGCGCCCGGACTAGCGGGTCCCAAGAGACCCAGTACTTC
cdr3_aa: CASARTSGSQETQYF

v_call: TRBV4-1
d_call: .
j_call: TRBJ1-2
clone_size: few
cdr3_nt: TGCGCCAGCAGCCAAGCGTCAGGTGGTACTGGCTACACCTTC
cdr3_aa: CASSQASGGTGYTF

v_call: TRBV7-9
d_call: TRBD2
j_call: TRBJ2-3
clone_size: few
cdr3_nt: TGTGCCAGCAGCCATACTAGCGAGGAAGATACGCAGTATTTT
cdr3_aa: CASSHTSEEDTQYF

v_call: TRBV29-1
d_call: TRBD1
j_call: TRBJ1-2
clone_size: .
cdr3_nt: TGCAGCGTGCAGACAGGGACCGGCTACACCTTC
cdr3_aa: CSVQTGTGYTF

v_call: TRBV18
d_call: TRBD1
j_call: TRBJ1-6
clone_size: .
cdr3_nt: TGTGCCAGCTCACCAGAGGACAGGGGCAGAAATTCACCCCTCCACTTT
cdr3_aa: CASSPEDRGRNSPLHF

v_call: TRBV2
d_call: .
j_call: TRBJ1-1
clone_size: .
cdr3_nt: TGTGCCAGCAGTGAAACAGGGTCTGAAGCTTTCTTT
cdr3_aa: CASSETGSEAFF

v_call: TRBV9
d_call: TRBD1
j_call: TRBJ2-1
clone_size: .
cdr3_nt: TGTGCCAGCAGCGTAGTCACAGGGGGTTACAATGAGCAGTTCTTC
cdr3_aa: CASSVVTGGYNEQFF

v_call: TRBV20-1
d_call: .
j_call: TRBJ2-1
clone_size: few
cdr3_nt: TGCAGTGCTAGATCCCTTCTAGTCGAGCACAATGAGCAGTTCTTC
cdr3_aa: CSARSLLVEHNEQFF

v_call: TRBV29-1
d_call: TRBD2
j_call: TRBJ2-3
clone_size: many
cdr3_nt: TGCAGCGGTGGCGGGGGAGATACGCAGTATTTT
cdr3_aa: CSGGGGDTQYF